Below, 18 T cell receptor beta chains from the same sample are listed, as sequenced in a study of CD8 T cells in Susac syndrome. The RNA input was about 0.45 to 1 ug, and it was reverse transcribed with random hexamers. TCRdb re-analysed the immunoSEQ multiplex PCR reads in MiXCR, keeping a single row per CDR3 protein. The sample carries about 150,000 distinct CDR3 sequences, roughly 94% recorded once. Sequencing was performed on CD8+ T cells from PBMCs. These receptors originate from a human donor with multiple sclerosis.

The genes are TRBV28 and TRBJ1-5, with no clear D. The germline CDR1 and CDR2 sequences are MDHEN and SYDVKM. The CDR3 runs to 14 residues. The germline V and J ends were trimmed by 6 bases and 6 bases, with 15 bases remaining between them. CDR3: CASRRGISSQPQHF. CDR3 sequence (DNA): TGTGCCAGCAGACGAGGAATATCCAGTCAGCCCCAGCATTTT.

This rearrangement joins TRBV20-1 to TRBJ2-7; 9 bases line up with TRBD1. With 0 bases clipped from V and 3 bases from J, the junction kept 3 bases outside the gene matches. The CDR3 totals 14 residues. Germline assignment: CDR1 DFQATT and CDR2 SNEGSKA (reference sequence). This CDR3 reads CSAREKDRGYEQYF. The CDR3 DNA sequence: TGCAGTGCTAGAGAAAAGGACAGGGGCTACGAGCAGTACTTC.

The chain uses TRBV12-5 and TRBJ2-7; no definite D call. From germline, CDR1 is LGHNT and CDR2 FRNRAP. The germline V and J ends were trimmed by 9 bases and 6 bases, with 12 bases remaining between them. The CDR3 totals 11 residues. The CDR3 coding sequence is TGTGCTAGCTCTGACCTCGGCGAGCAGTACTTC. This encodes CASSDLGEQYF.

This chain links TRBV20-1 with TRBJ2-2; a weak D match, TRBD2 (6 bases). V gave up 6 bases and J gave up 2 bases, with 7 bases separating them. In germline, CDR1 is DFQATT, CDR2 SNEGSKA (reference sequence). There are 12 residues in the CDR3. The CDR3 coding sequence is TGCAGTGCCGGGACTAACACCGGGGAGCTGTTTTTT. It encodes CSAGTNTGELFF.

This clonotype is a singleton in its sample. This chain connects TRBV7-9 to TRBJ1-1; 7 nucleotides agree with TRBD1. Germline CDR1 SEHNR, CDR2 FQNEAQ (reference sequence). CDR3 length: 15 amino acids. The trim removed 5 bases at V and 4 bases at J, leaving 10 bases unmatched. The CDR3: CASSQRRQGVTEAFF. Written as DNA, the CDR3 is TGTGCCAGCAGCCAGCGCCGGCAGGGGGTCACTGAAGCTTTCTTT.

The chain uses TRBV15 and TRBJ2-3, with 7 positions matching TRBD2. Germline CDR1 LNHNV, CDR2 YYDKDF (reference sequence). Trimming removed 0 bases from V and 10 bases from J; junction bases left unmatched: 7. The CDR3 length is 14 residues. The CDR3 protein is CATSREIRGGAQYF. CDR3 bases: TGTGCCACCAGCAGAGAGATCCGCGGGGGTGCGCAGTATTTT. The full variable domain, its missing parts supplied by reference TRBV15 and TRBJ2-3, is DAMVIQNPRYQVTQFGKPVTLSCSQTLNHNVMYWYQQKSSQAPKLLFHYYDKDFNNEADTPDNFQSRRPNTSFCFLDIRSPGLGDTAMYLCATSREIRGGAQYFGPGTRLTVL.

The CDR3 spells CASSQGLEPRTLHF. The CDR3 nucleotides read TGCGCCAGCAGCCAAGGACTAGAACCCCGGACCCTCCACTTT. V and J are TRBV4-3 and TRBJ1-6; D call uncertain. The CDR3 contains 14 residues. V lost 1 base to trimming and J lost 14 bases, with 15 bases between them. Germline CDR1 is LGHNA and CDR2 is YSLEER.

J is TRBJ1-1 and V is TRBV2, with D possibly being TRBD1 (5 bases). The CDR3 extends over 12 amino acids. Germline V gene data show CDR1 as SNHLY and CDR2 as FYNNEI. V lost 10 bases and J 5 bases, leaving 14 bases between the germline ends. In DNA form, the CDR3 reads TGTGCCACCTGGGACGGAATAACTGAAGCTTTCTTT. Its protein is CATWDGITEAFF. Together with reference TRBV2 and TRBJ1-1, the CDR3 gives the full variable domain: EPEVTQTPSHQVTQMGQEVILRCVPISNHLYFYWYRQILGQKVEFLVSFYNNEISEKSEIFDDQFSVERPDGSNFTLKIRSTKLEDSAMYFCATWDGITEAFFGQGTRLTVV.

The V call is TRBV11-2, the J call TRBJ2-1; D is unresolved. The germline gives CDR1 SGHAT, CDR2 FQNNGV. V was shortened by 0 bases and J by 10 bases, with 10 bases between the two germline ends. CDR3 length: 13 residues. The CDR3 is CASSLDLGSEQFF. The CDR3 nucleotides read TGTGCCAGCAGCTTAGATCTCGGGTCGGAGCAGTTCTTC.

The genes are TRBV13 and TRBJ1-1; D uncertain. The CDR3 contains 14 residues. V was clipped by 2 bases and J by 0 bases, with 7 bases between them. Per the germline V gene, CDR1 is PRHDT and CDR2 is FYEKMQ (reference sequence). The CDR3 bases are TGTGCCAGCAGCTTAACTGGGATGAACACTGAAGCTTTCTTT. The encoded protein is CASSLTGMNTEAFF.

The V and J genes are TRBV28 and TRBJ2-1; D may be TRBD1 (6 bases). The CDR3 length is 16 residues. Trimming took off 4 bases at V and 5 bases at J, with 18 bases between the two ends. Germline V gene sequence: CDR1 MDHEN, CDR2 SYDVKM. Here the CDR3 reads CASSSVGTTINNEQFF. CDR3 sequence (DNA): TGTGCCAGCAGTTCGGTCGGGACAACAATAAACAATGAGCAGTTCTTC.

The chain links TRBV6-6 to TRBJ2-7, with 10 bases fitting TRBD1. CDR1 is MNHNY, CDR2 SVGAGI, per germline (reference sequence). The length of the CDR3 is 15 residues. With 0 bases clipped from V and 2 bases from J, the junction kept 1 base outside the gene matches. The CDR3 coding sequence is TGTGCCAGCAGTTACTCTGGACAGGGGGCCTACGAGCAGTACTTC. It is translated as CASSYSGQGAYEQYF.

The chain recombines TRBV4-1 with TRBJ2-1; 9 nucleotides align to TRBD2. The CDR3 contains 15 residues. Unmatched junction bases numbered 5, after V lost 3 bases and J lost 5 bases. The V gene's germline CDR1 is MGHRA and CDR2 YSYEKL. Here the CDR3 reads CASSHPGLANNEQFF. In nucleotides, the CDR3 is TGCGCCAGCAGCCATCCGGGACTAGCTAACAATGAGCAGTTCTTC.

The chain combines TRBV4-3 with TRBJ2-2; maybe TRBD1 (5 bases). V was trimmed by 3 bases and J by 7 bases, leaving 9 bases between them. The CDR3 has 13 residues. CDR1 and CDR2 from the germline V gene are LGHNA and YSLEER. For the CDR3, the DNA is TGCGCCAGCAGCCACAGTACAGGCGGGGAGCTGTTTTTT. This sequence encodes CASSHSTGGELFF.

The V and J genes are TRBV27 and TRBJ1-1; 8 bases fit TRBD1. V was clipped by 0 bases and J by 1 base; unmatched bases: 4. Germline CDR1 and CDR2: MNHEY and SMNVEV (reference sequence). This CDR3 contains 16 residues. The CDR3 loop reads CASSLSAGTGNTEAFF. The DNA of the CDR3 is TGTGCCAGCAGTTTATCGGCCGGGACAGGGAACACTGAAGCTTTCTTT.

This clonotype has only one observation. The chain is built from TRBV20-1 and TRBJ2-2, with D perhaps TRBD2 (5 bases). V lost 4 bases, J lost 7 bases, and 22 bases lay in between. This CDR3 has 16 residues. Per germline, CDR1 DFQATT and CDR2 SNEGSKA (reference sequence). This chain's CDR3 is CSATGGLSASGGELFF. CDR3 in DNA: TGCAGTGCTACAGGAGGCTTGTCGGCCTCGGGCGGGGAGCTGTTTTTT.

The chain has TRBV5-6 and TRBJ1-1, with D uncertain. Germline values: CDR1 SGHDT, CDR2 YYEEEE. There are 14 residues in the CDR3. Trimming stripped 4 bases from V and 7 bases from J, with 17 bases between. The CDR3 loop is CASSTGGAKVEAFF. The CDR3 DNA reads as TGTGCCAGCAGCACCGGAGGAGCGAAAGTTGAAGCTTTCTTT.

The genes are TRBV3-1 and TRBJ1-6; tentatively, D is TRBD1 (6 bases). This CDR3 spans 16 amino acids. The germline V gene encodes CDR1 LGHDT and CDR2 YNNKEL (reference sequence). Trimming left V 4 bases short and J 4 bases short, with 14 bases between. The CDR3 coding sequence is TGTGCCAGCAGCCCCTCGGACAGCGATTATAATTCACCCCTCCACTTT. Residues: CASSPSDSDYNSPLHF.